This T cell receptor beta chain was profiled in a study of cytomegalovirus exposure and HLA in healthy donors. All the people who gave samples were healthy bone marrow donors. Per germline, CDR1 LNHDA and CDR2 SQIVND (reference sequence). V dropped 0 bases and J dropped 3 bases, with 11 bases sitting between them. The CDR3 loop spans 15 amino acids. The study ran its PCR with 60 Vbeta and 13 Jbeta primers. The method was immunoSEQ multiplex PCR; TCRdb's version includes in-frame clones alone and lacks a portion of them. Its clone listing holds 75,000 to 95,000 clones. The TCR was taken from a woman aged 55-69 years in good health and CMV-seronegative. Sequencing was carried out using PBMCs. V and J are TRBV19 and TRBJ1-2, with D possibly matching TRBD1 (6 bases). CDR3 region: CASSIEGGAYYGYTF. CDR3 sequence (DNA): TGTGCCAGTAGTATAGAAGGGGGAGCCTACTATGGCTACACCTTC.